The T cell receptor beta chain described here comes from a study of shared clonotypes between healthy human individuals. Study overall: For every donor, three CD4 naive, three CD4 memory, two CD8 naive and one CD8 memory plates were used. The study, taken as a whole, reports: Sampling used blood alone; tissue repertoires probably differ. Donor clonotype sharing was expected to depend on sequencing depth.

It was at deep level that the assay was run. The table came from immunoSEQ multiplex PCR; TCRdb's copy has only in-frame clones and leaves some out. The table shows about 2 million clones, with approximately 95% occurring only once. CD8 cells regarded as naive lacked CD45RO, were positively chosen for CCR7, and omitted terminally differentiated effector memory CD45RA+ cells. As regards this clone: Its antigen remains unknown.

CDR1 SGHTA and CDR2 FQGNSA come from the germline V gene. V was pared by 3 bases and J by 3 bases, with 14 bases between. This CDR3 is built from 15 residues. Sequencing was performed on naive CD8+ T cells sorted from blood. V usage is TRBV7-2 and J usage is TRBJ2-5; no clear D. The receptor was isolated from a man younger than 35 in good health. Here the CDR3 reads CASSLLPNDKETQYF. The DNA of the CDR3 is TGTGCCAGCAGCTTGCTTCCTAACGACAAAGAGACCCAGTACTTC. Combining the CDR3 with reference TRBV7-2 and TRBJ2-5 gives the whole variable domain GAGVSQSPSNKVTEKGKDVELRCDPISGHTALYWYRQSLGQGLEFLIYFQGNSAPDKSGLPSDRFSAERTGGSVSTLTIQRTQQEDSAVYLCASSLLPNDKETQYFGPGTRLLVL.